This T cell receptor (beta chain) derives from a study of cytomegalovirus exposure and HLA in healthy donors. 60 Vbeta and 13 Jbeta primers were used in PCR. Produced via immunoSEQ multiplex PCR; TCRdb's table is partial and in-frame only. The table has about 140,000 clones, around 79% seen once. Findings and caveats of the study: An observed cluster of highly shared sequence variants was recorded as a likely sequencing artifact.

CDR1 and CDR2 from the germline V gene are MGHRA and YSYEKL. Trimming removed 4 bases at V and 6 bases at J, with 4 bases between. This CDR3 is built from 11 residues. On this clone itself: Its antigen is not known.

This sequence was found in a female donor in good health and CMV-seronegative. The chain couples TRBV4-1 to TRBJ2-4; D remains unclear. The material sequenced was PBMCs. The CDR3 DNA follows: TGCGCCAGCAGCCTCGGAAACATTCAGTACTTC. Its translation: CASSLGNIQYF.